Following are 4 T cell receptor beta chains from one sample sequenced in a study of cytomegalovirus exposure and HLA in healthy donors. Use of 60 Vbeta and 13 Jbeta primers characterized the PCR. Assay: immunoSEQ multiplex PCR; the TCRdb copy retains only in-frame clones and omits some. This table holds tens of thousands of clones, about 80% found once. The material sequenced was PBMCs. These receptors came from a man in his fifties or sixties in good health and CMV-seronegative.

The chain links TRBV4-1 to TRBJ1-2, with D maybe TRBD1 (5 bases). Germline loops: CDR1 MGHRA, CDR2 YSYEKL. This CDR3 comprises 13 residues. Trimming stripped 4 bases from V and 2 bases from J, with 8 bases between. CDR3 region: CASSPGLNYGYTF. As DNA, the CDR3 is TGCGCCAGCAGCCCAGGGCTGAACTATGGCTACACCTTC.

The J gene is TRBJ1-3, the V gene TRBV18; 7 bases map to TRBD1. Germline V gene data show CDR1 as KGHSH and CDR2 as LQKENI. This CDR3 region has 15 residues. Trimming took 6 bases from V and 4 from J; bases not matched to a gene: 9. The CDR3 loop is CASSPDRVTGNTIYF. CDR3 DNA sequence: TGTGCCAGCTCCCCAGACAGGGTCACCGGAAACACCATATATTTT.

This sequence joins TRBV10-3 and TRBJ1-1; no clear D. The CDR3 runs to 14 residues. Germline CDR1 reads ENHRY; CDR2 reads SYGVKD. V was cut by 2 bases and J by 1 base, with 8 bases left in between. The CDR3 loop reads CAISEVETNTEAFF. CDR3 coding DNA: TGTGCCATCAGTGAGGTAGAAACGAACACTGAAGCTTTCTTT.

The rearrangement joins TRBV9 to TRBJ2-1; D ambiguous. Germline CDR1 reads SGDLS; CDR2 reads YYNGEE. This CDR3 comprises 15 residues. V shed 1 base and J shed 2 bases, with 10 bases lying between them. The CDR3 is CASSVISTTYNEQFF. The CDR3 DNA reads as TGTGCCAGCAGCGTAATTTCGACAACCTACAATGAGCAGTTCTTC.